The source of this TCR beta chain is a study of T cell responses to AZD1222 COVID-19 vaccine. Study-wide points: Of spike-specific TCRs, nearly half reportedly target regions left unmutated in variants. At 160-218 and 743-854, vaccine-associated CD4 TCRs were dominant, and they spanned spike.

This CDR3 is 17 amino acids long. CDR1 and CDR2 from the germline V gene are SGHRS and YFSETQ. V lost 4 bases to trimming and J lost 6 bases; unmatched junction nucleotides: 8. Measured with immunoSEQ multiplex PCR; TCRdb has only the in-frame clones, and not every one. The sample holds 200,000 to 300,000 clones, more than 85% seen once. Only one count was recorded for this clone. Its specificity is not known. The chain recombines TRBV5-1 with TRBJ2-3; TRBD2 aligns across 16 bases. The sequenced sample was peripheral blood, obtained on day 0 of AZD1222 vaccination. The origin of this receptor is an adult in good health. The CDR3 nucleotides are TGCGCCAGCAGCCCCGGGACTAGCGGGAGGGCCGTCGATACGCAGTATTTT. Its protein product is CASSPGTSGRAVDTQYF.